Listed below are T cell receptor beta chains from one sample, sequenced in a study of shared clonotypes between healthy human individuals. Profiling relied on immunoSEQ multiplex PCR, and the TCRdb table lists in-frame clones only, not all of them. The repertoire holds around 1 million clones, with more than 75% as singletons. The sequenced sample consisted of memory CD4+ T cells sorted from blood. These receptors all stem from a man between 18 and 29 years old in good health. CDR3s leave out the opening cysteine and the closing phenylalanine or tryptophan.

v_gene: TRBV4-3; CDR3aa: ASSQEIRTEETQY
v_gene: TRBV10-2; CDR3aa: ASSSRTGHTEAF
v_gene: TRBV10-3; CDR3aa: AISHQSSGANVLT
v_gene: TRBV30; CDR3aa: AWRGRDEQY
v_gene: TRBV11-2; CDR3aa: ASSLVDGRGTF
v_gene: TRBV18; CDR3aa: ASSPRGPTYEQY
v_gene: TRBV6-6; CDR3aa: ASSYKDPSYNEQF
v_gene: TRBV30; CDR3aa: AWSSGTGGGQPQH
v_gene: TRBV29-1; CDR3aa: SVGSSGNTIY
v_gene: TRBV7-2; CDR3aa: ASSFGTGGVYEQF
v_gene: TRBV6-6; CDR3aa: ASSFHGTGSTEAF
v_gene: TRBV7-2; CDR3aa: ASSSSYREAVF
v_gene: TRBV7-8; CDR3aa: ASSLWSGLRDRVAGELF
v_gene: TRBV6-1; CDR3aa: ASLRTSGSSYEQY
v_gene: TRBV19; CDR3aa: ASRPGGKQETQY
v_gene: TRBV5-5; CDR3aa: ASSLGPHNEQF
v_gene: TRBV5-1; CDR3aa: ASSPDKVGEQY
v_gene: TRBV9; CDR3aa: ASSGGDTDTQY
v_gene: TRBV6-1; CDR3aa: ASSLGRMNTEAF
v_gene: TRBV5-6; CDR3aa: ASSFSSGRPLDTQY
v_gene: TRBV5-4; CDR3aa: ASSLAGRGSTDTQY
v_gene: TRBV12-5; CDR3aa: ASGLGITGELF
v_gene: TRBV6-1; CDR3aa: ASTLRPWYTEAF
v_gene: TRBV19; CDR3aa: ASSRTGGGYNEQF
v_gene: TRBV18; CDR3aa: ASSPGPGPETEAF
v_gene: TRBV5-5; CDR3aa: ASSQGQSSGNTIY
v_gene: TRBV14; CDR3aa: ASSQDWGGYT
v_gene: TRBV5-1; CDR3aa: ASRLGLTGGNTEAF
v_gene: TRBV19; CDR3aa: ASSLQASGSYEQY
v_gene: TRBV11-3; CDR3aa: ASSLNGANVLT
v_gene: TRBV10-3; CDR3aa: AIAPGQLGNTIY
v_gene: TRBV30; CDR3aa: AWGRKQGLQETQY
v_gene: TRBV11-3; CDR3aa: ASSWRYVWNTEAF
v_gene: TRBV18; CDR3aa: ASSPGSYNEQF
v_gene: TRBV29-1; CDR3aa: SVEDLSRGRVDEQF
v_gene: TRBV11-2; CDR3aa: ASSLEGYNSPLH
v_gene: TRBV11-2; CDR3aa: ASSLDRVSGELF
v_gene: TRBV4-1; CDR3aa: ASSQEEGLSAF
v_gene: TRBV13; CDR3aa: ASSLRATDTQY
v_gene: TRBV7-9; CDR3aa: ASSLGGSNEKLF
v_gene: TRBV10-2; CDR3aa: ASRNSRTGGELF
v_gene: TRBV10-2; CDR3aa: ASSESNPRSDTQY
v_gene: TRBV4-3; CDR3aa: ASSQVGGNTGELF
v_gene: TRBV27; CDR3aa: ASRETGPHTEAF
v_gene: TRBV18; CDR3aa: ASSPSSGANVLT
v_gene: TRBV18; CDR3aa: ASSLGGGSYEQY
v_gene: TRBV28; CDR3aa: ASSPEMNTEAF